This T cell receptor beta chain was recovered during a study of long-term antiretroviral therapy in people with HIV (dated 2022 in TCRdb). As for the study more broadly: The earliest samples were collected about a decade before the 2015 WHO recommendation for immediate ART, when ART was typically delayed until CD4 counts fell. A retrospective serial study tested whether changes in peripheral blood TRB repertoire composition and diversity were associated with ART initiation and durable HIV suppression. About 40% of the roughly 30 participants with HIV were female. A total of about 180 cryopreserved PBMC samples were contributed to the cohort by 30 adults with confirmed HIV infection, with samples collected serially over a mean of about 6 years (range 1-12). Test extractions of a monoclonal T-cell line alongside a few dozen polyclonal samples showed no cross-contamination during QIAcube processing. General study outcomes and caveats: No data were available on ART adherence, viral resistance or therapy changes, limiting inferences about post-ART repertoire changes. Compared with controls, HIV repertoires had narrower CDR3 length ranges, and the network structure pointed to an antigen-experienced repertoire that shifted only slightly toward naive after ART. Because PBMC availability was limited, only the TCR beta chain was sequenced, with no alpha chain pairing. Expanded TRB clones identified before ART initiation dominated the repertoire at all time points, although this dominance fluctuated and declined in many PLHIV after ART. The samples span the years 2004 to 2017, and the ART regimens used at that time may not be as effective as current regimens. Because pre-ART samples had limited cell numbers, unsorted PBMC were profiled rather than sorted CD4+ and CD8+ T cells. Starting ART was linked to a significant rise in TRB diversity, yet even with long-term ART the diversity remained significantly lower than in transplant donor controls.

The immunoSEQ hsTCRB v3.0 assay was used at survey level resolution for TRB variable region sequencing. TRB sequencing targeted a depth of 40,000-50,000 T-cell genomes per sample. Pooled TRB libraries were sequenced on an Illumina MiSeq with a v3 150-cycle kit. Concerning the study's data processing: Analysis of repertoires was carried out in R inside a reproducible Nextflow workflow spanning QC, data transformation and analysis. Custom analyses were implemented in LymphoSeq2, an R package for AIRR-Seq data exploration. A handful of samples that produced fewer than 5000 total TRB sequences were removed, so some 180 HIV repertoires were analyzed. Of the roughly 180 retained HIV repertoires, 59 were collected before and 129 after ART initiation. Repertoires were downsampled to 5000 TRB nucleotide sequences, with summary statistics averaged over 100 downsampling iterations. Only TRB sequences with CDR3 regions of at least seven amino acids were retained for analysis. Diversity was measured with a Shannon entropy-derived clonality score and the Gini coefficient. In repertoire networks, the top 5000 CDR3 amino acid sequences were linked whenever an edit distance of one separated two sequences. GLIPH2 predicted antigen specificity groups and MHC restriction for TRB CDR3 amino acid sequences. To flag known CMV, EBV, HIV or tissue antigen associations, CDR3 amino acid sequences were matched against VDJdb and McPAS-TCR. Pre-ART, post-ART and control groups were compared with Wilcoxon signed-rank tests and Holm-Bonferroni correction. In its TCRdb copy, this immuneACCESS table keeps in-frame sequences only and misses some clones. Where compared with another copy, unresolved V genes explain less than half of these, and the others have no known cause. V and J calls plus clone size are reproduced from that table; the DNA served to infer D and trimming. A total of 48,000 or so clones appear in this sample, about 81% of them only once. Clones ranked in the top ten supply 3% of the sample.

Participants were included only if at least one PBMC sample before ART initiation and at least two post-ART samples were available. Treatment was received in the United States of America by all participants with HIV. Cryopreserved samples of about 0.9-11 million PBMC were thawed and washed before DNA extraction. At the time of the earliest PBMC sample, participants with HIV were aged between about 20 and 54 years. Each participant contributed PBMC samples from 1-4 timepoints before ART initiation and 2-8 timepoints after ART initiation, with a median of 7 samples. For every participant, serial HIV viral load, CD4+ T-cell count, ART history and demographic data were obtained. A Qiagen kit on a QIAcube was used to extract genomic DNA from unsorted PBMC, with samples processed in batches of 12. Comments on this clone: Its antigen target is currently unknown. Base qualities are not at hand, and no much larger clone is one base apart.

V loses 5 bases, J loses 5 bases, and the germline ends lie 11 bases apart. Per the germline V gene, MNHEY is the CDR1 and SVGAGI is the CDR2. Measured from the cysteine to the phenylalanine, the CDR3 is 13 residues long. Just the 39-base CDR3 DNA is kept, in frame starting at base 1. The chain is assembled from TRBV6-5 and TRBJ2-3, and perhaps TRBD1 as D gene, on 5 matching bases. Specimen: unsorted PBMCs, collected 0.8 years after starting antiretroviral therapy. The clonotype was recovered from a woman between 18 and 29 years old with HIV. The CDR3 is CASSPGHGDTQYF. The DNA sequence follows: TGTGCCAGCAGTCCCGGACATGGAGATACGCAGTATTTT.